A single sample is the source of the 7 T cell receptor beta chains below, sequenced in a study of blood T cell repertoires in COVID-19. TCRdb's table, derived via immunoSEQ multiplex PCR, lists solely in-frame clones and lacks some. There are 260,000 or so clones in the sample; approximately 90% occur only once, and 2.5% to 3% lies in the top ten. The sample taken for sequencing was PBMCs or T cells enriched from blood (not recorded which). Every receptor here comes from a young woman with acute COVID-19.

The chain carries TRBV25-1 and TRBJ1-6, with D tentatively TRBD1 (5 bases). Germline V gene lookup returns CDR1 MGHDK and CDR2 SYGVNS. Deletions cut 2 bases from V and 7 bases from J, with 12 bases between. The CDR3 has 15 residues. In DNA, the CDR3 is TGTGCCAGCAGTGAAATTGCAGGGCTAAATTCACCCCTCCACTTT. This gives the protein CASSEIAGLNSPLHF.

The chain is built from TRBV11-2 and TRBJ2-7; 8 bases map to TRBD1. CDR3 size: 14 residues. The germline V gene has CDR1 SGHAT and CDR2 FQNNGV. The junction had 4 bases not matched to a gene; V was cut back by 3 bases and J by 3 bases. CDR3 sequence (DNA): TGTGCCAGCAGCTTCGGAGGACAGGGCTACGAGCAGTACTTC. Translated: CASSFGGQGYEQYF.

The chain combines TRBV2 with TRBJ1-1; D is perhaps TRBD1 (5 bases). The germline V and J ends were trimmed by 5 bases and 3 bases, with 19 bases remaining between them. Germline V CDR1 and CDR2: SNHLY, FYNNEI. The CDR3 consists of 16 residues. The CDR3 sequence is CASSTSGGIRDTEAFF. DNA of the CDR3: TGTGCCAGCAGTACCTCCGGGGGTATTAGGGACACTGAAGCTTTCTTT.

The CDR3: CSAKDRGPNTEAFF. CDR3 nucleotides: TGCAGCGCAAAAGACAGGGGCCCGAACACTGAAGCTTTCTTT. The chain carries TRBV29-1 and TRBJ1-1; 8 bases fit TRBD1. The CDR3 sequence is 14 residues long. From germline, CDR1 is SQVTM and CDR2 ANQGSEA. V was pared by 7 bases and J by 1 base, with 8 bases of the junction left unmatched.

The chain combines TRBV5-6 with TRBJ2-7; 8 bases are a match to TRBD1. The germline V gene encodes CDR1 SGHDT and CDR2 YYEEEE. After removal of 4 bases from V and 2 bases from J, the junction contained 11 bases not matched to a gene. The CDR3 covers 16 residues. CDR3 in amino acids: CASSEQGAGGTYEQYF. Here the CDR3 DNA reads TGTGCCAGCAGCGAGCAGGGGGCAGGCGGAACCTACGAGCAGTACTTC. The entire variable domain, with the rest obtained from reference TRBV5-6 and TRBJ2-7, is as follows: DAGVTQSPTHLIKTRGQQVTLRCSPKSGHDTVSWYQQALGQGPQFIFQYYEEEERQRGNFPDRFSGHQFPNYSSELNVNALLLGDSALYLCASSEQGAGGTYEQYFGPGTRLTVT.

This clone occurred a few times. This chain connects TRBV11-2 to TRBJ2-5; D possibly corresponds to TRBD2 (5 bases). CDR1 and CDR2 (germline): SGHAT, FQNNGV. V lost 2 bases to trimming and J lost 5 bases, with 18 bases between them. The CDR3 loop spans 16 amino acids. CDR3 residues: CASSLLGAGLGETQYF. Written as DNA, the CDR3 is TGTGCCAGCAGCTTATTGGGAGCAGGTTTAGGGGAGACCCAGTACTTC.

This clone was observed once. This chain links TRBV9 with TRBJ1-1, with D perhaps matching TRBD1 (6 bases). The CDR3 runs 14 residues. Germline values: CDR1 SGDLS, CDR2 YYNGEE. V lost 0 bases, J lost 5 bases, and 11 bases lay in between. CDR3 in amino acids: CASSVVQGGTEAFF. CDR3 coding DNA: TGTGCCAGCAGCGTAGTACAGGGAGGGACTGAAGCTTTCTTT.